The rows below give T cell receptor beta chains drawn from one sample of a study of vaccination effects on CD4 cells after COVID-19. Their antigens remain unidentified. Sequencing used immunoSEQ multiplex PCR; TCRdb keeps in-frame clones, though not all of them. This table holds some 23,000 clones, approximately 70% found once. The material was CD4+ T cells from PBMCs cultured with SARS-CoV-2 spike peptides, obtained after COVID-19 vaccination. Receptor source: a human donor who received a COVID-19 vaccine. Each CDR3 is given with its conserved first and last residue. D genes are given only for firm matches. Clone size, where shown, is once, few, many, or a class for clones that have expanded.

>NA|TRBV29-1|NA|TRBJ2-7
CSVVKAVLEPYGSEQYF
TGCAGCGTTGTGAAGGCGGTTCTAGAACCTTACGGTTCGGAGCAGTACTTC
>once|TRBV27|TRBD1|TRBJ2-7
CASSFLGQGAYEQYF
TGTGCCAGCAGTTTCCTGGGACAGGGCGCCTACGAGCAGTACTTC
>NA|TRBV6-5|NA|TRBJ1-3
CASSWDGNTIYF
TGTGCCAGCAGTTGGGATGGAAACACCATATATTTT
>once|TRBV15|TRBD1|TRBJ2-7
CATSRDRGPYEQYF
TGTGCCACCAGCAGAGACAGGGGGCCCTACGAGCAGTACTTC
>medium-sized|TRBV4-2|NA|TRBJ2-7
CASSQDQVSPSYEQYF
TGTGCCAGCAGCCAAGATCAGGTGTCCCCCTCCTACGAGCAGTACTTC
>NA|TRBV20-1|TRBD2|TRBJ2-7
CSASLTSGTYEQYF
TGCAGTGCTAGTCTCACTAGCGGAACCTACGAGCAGTACTTC
>NA|TRBV13|NA|TRBJ2-1
CASSSRAVGHNEQFF
TGTGCCAGCAGCTCCCGGGCGGTGGGACACAATGAGCAGTTCTTC
>NA|TRBV3-1/TRBV3-2|NA|TRBJ1-2
CASSQDSARVNGYTF
TGTGCCAGCAGCCAAGATTCTGCCAGGGTGAATGGCTACACCTTC
>NA|TRBV12-3/TRBV12-4|NA|TRBJ2-2
CASTPSGVGELFF
TGTGCCAGCACCCCTTCCGGGGTCGGGGAGCTGTTTTTT
>NA|TRBV10-1|TRBD2|TRBJ2-1
CASSETSGPYNEQFF
TGCGCCAGCAGTGAGACTAGCGGGCCCTACAATGAGCAGTTCTTC